What follows describes a single TCR beta chain. Its specificity is unknown. This CDR3 has 14 amino acids. Germline V CDR1 and CDR2: GTSNPN, SVGIG (reference sequence). The V and J ends lost 3 bases and 9 bases, in that order; junction bases with no gene match: 9. Only in-frame clones appear in the TCRdb table, and some are missing; sequencing was by immunoSEQ multiplex PCR. Among over 130,000 clones listed, more than 85% were seen once. The record originates from a study of T cell responses to AZD1222 COVID-19 vaccine. General study points: Only a handful of people who got AZD1222 tested seropositive at baseline.

The chain is built from TRBV30 and TRBJ2-4, with 9 bases that match TRBD1. The sequence was collected from an adult who received the AZD1222 COVID-19 vaccine. The input for sequencing was peripheral blood, taken 28 days after the second AZD1222 dose. Here the CDR3 DNA reads TGTGCCTGGAGCCGAGACAGGGGGTCCGGCATTCAGTACTTC. Amino acids: CAWSRDRGSGIQYF.